These 5 T cell receptor beta chains were all obtained from the same sample, sequenced in a study of response to subunit inactivated influenza vaccine. From the RT-PCR reads, TCRdb called clonotypes with MiXCR, one entry per CDR3 protein. The profile shows around 760,000 distinct CDR3 sequences, more than 11% of them singletons. The sample was PBMCs from blood, taken around 14 days before vaccination. The receptors come from a man in his forties or fifties who received an inactivated influenza vaccine.

The chain carries TRBV11-2 and TRBJ2-3, with TRBD1 matching 11 bases. The CDR3 has 17 residues. Germline loops: CDR1 SGHAT, CDR2 FQNNGV. V lost 6 bases and J lost 5; bases outside the gene matches: 13. The CDR3 DNA is TGTGCCAGCAGGTTGAAACTGGACAGGGGGCAAGGAGATACGCAGTATTTT. Its protein is CASRLKLDRGQGDTQYF. The full variable domain, with the rest looked up from reference TRBV11-2 and TRBJ2-3, is EAGVAQSPRYKIIEKRQSVAFWCNPISGHATLYWYQQILGQGPKLLIQFQNNGVVDDSQLPKDRFSAERLKGVDSTLKIQPAKLEDSAVYLCASRLKLDRGQGDTQYFGPGTRLTVL.

This clonotype was counted ten times or more. CDR3 amino acids: CASSTGQGHTGELFF. DNA for the CDR3: TGCGCCAGCAGCACTGGACAGGGTCACACCGGGGAGCTGTTTTTT. The chain combines TRBV5-1 with TRBJ2-2, with 8 bases that match TRBD1. CDR3 size: 15 residues. The V gene's germline CDR1 is SGHRS and CDR2 YFSETQ. The junction had 5 bases not matched to a gene; V was cut back by 4 bases and J by 3 bases.

Many counts were recorded for this clonotype. The chain uses TRBV7-2 and TRBJ1-5; D is undetermined. CDR3 length: 12 amino acids. Trimming removed 10 bases from V and 4 bases from J, with 11 bases in between. Germline values: CDR1 SGHTA, CDR2 FQGNSA. The CDR3 reads CAIPHRNQPQHF. CDR3 in DNA: TGTGCCATCCCCCACAGAAATCAGCCCCAGCATTTT.

V gene TRBV24-1 combines with J gene TRBJ2-3; TRBD1 agrees at 8 bases. The V and J ends lost 0 bases and 4 bases, in that order; junction bases with no gene match: 8. There are 17 residues in the CDR3. In germline, CDR1 is KGHDR, CDR2 SFDVKD. The CDR3 here is CATSDLGTGGIADTQYF. The CDR3 region has the DNA TGTGCCACCAGTGATTTGGGGACAGGAGGAATTGCAGATACGCAGTATTTT.

In its sample, this clonotype was seen many times. V and J are TRBV12-3 or TRBV12-4 and TRBJ2-1; 11 bases are a match to TRBD2. This CDR3 comprises 15 residues. The J segment lost 9 bases and the V segment lost 3 bases, leaving 7 bases of the junction unmatched. In DNA form, the CDR3 reads TGTGCCAGCAGTTTTAGCGGGAGGGCGGGGACTGAGCAGTTCTTC. As protein: CASSFSGRAGTEQFF.